Listed below are T cell receptor beta chains from one sample, sequenced in a study of early T cells in non-severe SARS-CoV-2 infection. MiXCR, applied by TCRdb to the 5' RACE reads, yields one record per CDR3 protein. The sample shows tens of thousands of distinct CDR3 sequences, roughly 12% of them seen only once. The sequenced sample consisted of whole blood. All receptors come from an adult who was a healthcare worker with PCR-confirmed SARS-CoV-2 infection or an uninfected control (not recorded which). Both conserved end residues are part of each CDR3. A D gene is named only where the DNA matches it firmly. Clone size is not always given. Where it is, it says once, few, many or a class for expanded clones.

clone_size,v_call,d_call,j_call,cdr3_nt,cdr3_aa
many,TRBV18,NA,TRBJ1-2,TGTGCCAGCTCACCATCGGGGACTCATCGTGGCTACACCTTC,CASSPSGTHRGYTF
NA,TRBV13,NA,TRBJ2-7,TGTGCCAGCAGCTTAGGCGGGAAGAGGTACGAGCAGTACTTC,CASSLGGKRYEQYF
many,TRBV5-1,NA,TRBJ2-1,TGCGCCAGCAGATTGGCCTCCTACAATGAGCAGTTCTTC,CASRLASYNEQFF
many,TRBV3-1,NA,TRBJ1-1,TGTGCCAGCAGCCAAGATCCCGGCCAAAACACTGAAGCTTTCTTT,CASSQDPGQNTEAFF
few,TRBV7-2,NA,TRBJ1-3,TGTGCCAGCAGCTCCACCACGGCGGTTGGAAACACCATATATTTT,CASSSTTAVGNTIYF
many,TRBV5-1,TRBD2,TRBJ2-7,TGCGCCAGCAGCCTCGGACTAGCGGGAGTTTGGGAGCAGTACTTC,CASSLGLAGVWEQYF
few,TRBV7-2,NA,TRBJ1-6,TGTGCCAGCATCGCCGGGGGAAAGGGGTCACCCCTCCACTTT,CASIAGGKGSPLHF
few,TRBV20-1,TRBD2,TRBJ2-7,TGCAGTGCTGTCCCCGCGTCTAGCGGAGAAGGGGACGAGCAGTACTTC,CSAVPASSGEGDEQYF
few,TRBV11-2,TRBD2,TRBJ2-7,TGTGCCAGCAGCTCCCACGGGACTAGCGGGATATACGAGCAGTACTTC,CASSSHGTSGIYEQYF
many,TRBV29-1,TRBD2,TRBJ2-7,TGCAGCGTTCGGGAGGGAGGAGTCCTTTACGAGCAGTACTTC,CSVREGGVLYEQYF
NA,TRBV9,NA,TRBJ2-7,TGTGCCAGCAGCGTAGGTTGGGGGCCTTACGAGCAGTACTTC,CASSVGWGPYEQYF
many,TRBV7-8,TRBD2,TRBJ2-1,TGTGCCAGCAGCTGGGGACTAAGCTCCTACAATGAGCAGTTCTTC,CASSWGLSSYNEQFF
few,TRBV30,NA,TRBJ2-4,TGTGCCTGGTCAGGATTAGCCAAAAACATTCAGTACTTC,CAWSGLAKNIQYF
many,TRBV7-6,NA,TRBJ2-1,TGTGCCAGCAGCTTAGCCGGCCATGAGCAGTTCTTC,CASSLAGHEQFF
many,TRBV29-1,NA,TRBJ2-3,TGCAGCGTTGAGGGATCTGCAGATACGCAGTATTTT,CSVEGSADTQYF
many,TRBV28,TRBD1,TRBJ1-5,TGTGCCAGCAGGCCGGGACAGGGGGCGCGGCAGCCCCAGCATTTT,CASRPGQGARQPQHF
NA,TRBV6-1,TRBD1,TRBJ1-1,TGTGCCAGCAGTGAAGGACAGGGGAACACTGAAGCTTTCTTT,CASSEGQGNTEAFF
few,TRBV9,NA,TRBJ2-3,TGTGCCAGCAGCTTGGGAACGACTAGCACAGATACGCAGTATTTT,CASSLGTTSTDTQYF
NA,TRBV29-1,NA,TRBJ2-3,TGCAGCGTACAGGATTCCACAGATACGCAGTATTTT,CSVQDSTDTQYF
NA,TRBV28,NA,TRBJ2-7,TGTGCCAGTTGGTCGGCCGCCCTCTACGAGCAGTACTTC,CASWSAALYEQYF
many,TRBV28,TRBD1,TRBJ1-2,TGTGCCAGCAGTCAAGGACAGGGGGGCTATGGCTACACCTTC,CASSQGQGGYGYTF
few,TRBV10-1,TRBD1,TRBJ1-1,TGCGCCAGCAGTGAGTCGAGGGTAGCAGGGGGCATTGAGGCTTTCTTT,CASSESRVAGGIEAFF
NA,TRBV24-1,NA,TRBJ2-3,TGTGCCACCAGTGATCCGACCCTGGGAAGCACAGATACGCAGTATTTT,CATSDPTLGSTDTQYF
few,TRBV3-1,NA,TRBJ2-7,TGTGCCAGCAGCCCTACACCGGACTACGAGCAGTACTTC,CASSPTPDYEQYF
few,TRBV12-3/TRBV12-4,NA,TRBJ2-5,TGTGCCAGCAGTTTACTGCTCGGGGGGCAGGAGACCCAGTACTTC,CASSLLLGGQETQYF
few,TRBV30,NA,TRBJ2-4,TGTGCCTGGATGATTCCTGCCAAAAACATTCAGTACTTC,CAWMIPAKNIQYF
NA,TRBV24-1,NA,TRBJ2-5,TGTGCCACCAGTGGAAGGGGCAGACCTGGAGCACAAGAGACCCAGTACTTC,CATSGRGRPGAQETQYF
NA,TRBV7-9,NA,TRBJ2-3,TGTGCCAGCAGCTTAGCCCTAGCGACCAGCACAGATACGCAGTATTTT,CASSLALATSTDTQYF
few,TRBV14,NA,TRBJ2-6,TGTGCCAGCAGTCCCAGTGCCTCTGGGGCCAACGTCCTGACTTTC,CASSPSASGANVLTF
NA,TRBV10-2,NA,TRBJ2-5,TGCGCCAGCAGTGACCCTGGGACCATCCCGGGGACCCAGTACTTC,CASSDPGTIPGTQYF
NA,TRBV3-1,TRBD1,TRBJ1-1,TGTGCCAGCAGCCTCTCCTGGACAGGGATGACTGAAGCTTTCTTT,CASSLSWTGMTEAFF
few,TRBV28,TRBD2,TRBJ2-1,TGTGCCAGCAGTTCCCTAGCGGGATTCCCCTACAATGAGCAGTTCTTC,CASSSLAGFPYNEQFF
many,TRBV12-2,NA,TRBJ2-7,TGTGCAAGTCGCATCGAAGGGGGCCAGATCTCCTACGAGCAGTACTTC,CASRIEGGQISYEQYF
few,TRBV7-3,TRBD2,TRBJ2-5,TGTGCCAGCAGCCCTGGACTAGCGGGACCTGGGGAGACCCAGTACTTC,CASSPGLAGPGETQYF
few,TRBV3-1,NA,TRBJ1-1,TGTGCCAGCCATGGGGGGGCTGGAACTGAAGCTTTCTTT,CASHGGAGTEAFF
few,TRBV7-2,TRBD2,TRBJ2-1,TGTGCCAGCAGCCCGTGGACTAGCGCCAATGAGCAGTTCTTC,CASSPWTSANEQFF
many,TRBV10-2,TRBD1,TRBJ1-1,TGCGCCAGCAGTGATGACAGGGACATGGTATCTGAAGCTTTCTTT,CASSDDRDMVSEAFF
NA,TRBV20-1,NA,TRBJ2-3,TGCAGTGCTAGGCTCAGTCACACAGATACGCAGTATTTT,CSARLSHTDTQYF
NA,TRBV29-1,NA,TRBJ2-1,TGCAGCGCAGTCCGGGGTGAGCAGTTCTTC,CSAVRGEQFF
medium-sized,TRBV29-1,NA,TRBJ1-2,TGCAGCGGAACAGACAGTTGGTATGGCTACACCTTC,CSGTDSWYGYTF
many,TRBV28,NA,TRBJ2-1,TGTGCCAGCAGCACCGTCAGCAATGAGCAGTTCTTC,CASSTVSNEQFF
NA,TRBV28,NA,TRBJ2-2,TGTGCCGTTGTCGGAGTTAACACCGGGGAGCTGTTTTTT,CAVVGVNTGELFF
many,TRBV5-1,TRBD1,TRBJ1-2,TGCGCCAGCAGCTTGGTAAGAGGGGGCGGCTATGGCTACACCTTC,CASSLVRGGGYGYTF
NA,TRBV5-1,NA,TRBJ1-1,TGCGCCAGCAACATAGAAGGGGGGCTGACTGAAGCTTTCTTT,CASNIEGGLTEAFF
NA,TRBV7-6,NA,TRBJ2-5,TGTGCCAGCAGTTCTCCCGAATCGGAGACCCAGTACTTC,CASSSPESETQYF